Each of the 3 T cell receptor beta chains below was sequenced from the same sample in a study of OX40 agonist ivuxolimab in advanced cancers. Profiled with immunoSEQ multiplex PCR; TCRdb holds only in-frame clones, not every one. The sample includes 70,000 to 85,000 clones, about 86% seen only once; the top ten take 1.5% to 2%. This sample comprised CD4+ or CD8+ T cells sorted from blood, obtained in a trial of the OX40 agonist ivuxolimab. These receptors originate from an adult with an advanced solid tumor such as melanoma, head and neck, liver or kidney cancer.

In DNA, the CDR3 is TGTGCCAGCAGCTCCGGGACTACCAGCTACGAGCAGTACTTC. Translated: CASSSGTTSYEQYF. This chain uses TRBV7-6 with TRBJ2-7; 7 bases match TRBD2. With V trimmed by 4 bases and J by 3 bases, 6 bases remained unmatched. Germline V gene sequence: CDR1 SGHVS, CDR2 FNYEAQ. The length of the CDR3 is 14 residues.

The chain couples TRBV28 to TRBJ1-2; the D is unclear. In germline, CDR1 is MDHEN, CDR2 SYDVKM. The CDR3 is made up of 15 amino acids. Trimming stripped 7 bases from V and 1 base from J, with 16 bases between. The CDR3 DNA is TGTGCCAGCACCTTGTGGCCCTTCGGTAACTATGGCTACACCTTC. Protein sequence: CASTLWPFGNYGYTF.

The chain is built from TRBV4-1 and TRBJ2-7; 10 nucleotides agree with TRBD1. V gave up 5 bases and J gave up 6 bases; unmatched junction bases: 7. CDR1 MGHRA and CDR2 YSYEKL come from the germline V gene. The CDR3 totals 14 residues. The CDR3 DNA sequence: TGCGCCAGCAGCACACGACAGGGGGCTCTCGAGCAGTACTTC. It specifies CASSTRQGALEQYF.